These 31 T cell receptor beta chains originate from one sample sequenced in a study of T cell responses to AZD1222 COVID-19 vaccine. The data were produced by immunoSEQ multiplex PCR, yet TCRdb's version contains in-frame clones alone and is incomplete. The sample shows tens of thousands of clones, over 70% of them seen only once. Sequenced here: peripheral blood, sampled 28 days after the second AZD1222 dose. Every receptor here comes from an adult who received the AZD1222 COVID-19 vaccine.

The chain links TRBV2 to TRBJ1-3, with 9 bases matching TRBD1. V gave up 4 bases and J gave up 3 bases; unmatched junction bases: 4. From germline, CDR1 is SNHLY and CDR2 FYNNEI. The CDR3 runs 15 residues. CDR3 in DNA: TGTGCCAGCAGTGGTACAGGGGGCGTTGGAAACACCATATATTTT. Translation gives CASSGTGGVGNTIYF.

This clone has a handful of counts. The chain joins TRBV5-5 to TRBJ2-1; TRBD2 aligns across 7 bases. This CDR3 region has 15 residues. Per germline, CDR1 SGHKS and CDR2 YYEKEE (reference sequence). With 0 bases clipped from V and 6 bases from J, the junction kept 6 bases outside the gene matches. DNA of the CDR3: TGTGCCAGCAGCTTGGTTCACTCGGGGGGCAATGAGCAGTTCTTC. Translated, it gives CASSLVHSGGNEQFF.

This rearrangement joins TRBV28 to TRBJ1-2, with D hard to call. The germline CDR1 and CDR2 sequences are MDHEN and SYDVKM. The CDR3 length is 13 residues. V dropped 1 base and J dropped 1 base, with 4 bases sitting between them. The CDR3: CASSLSNNYGYTF. In DNA form, the CDR3 reads TGTGCCAGCAGTTTATCCAATAACTATGGCTACACCTTC.

This chain connects TRBV7-2 to TRBJ1-1; the match to TRBD1 covers 7 bases. The CDR3 consists of 12 residues. Germline CDR1 and CDR2: SGHTA and FQGNSA. Trimming at V came to 1 base and at J to 8 bases, leaving 1 base not matched to a gene. Here the CDR3 reads CASSLVDREAFF. In DNA form, the CDR3 reads TGTGCCAGCAGCTTAGTGGACAGGGAAGCTTTCTTT. Drawing the rest from reference TRBV7-2 and TRBJ1-1, the complete variable domain is GAGVSQSPSNKVTEKGKDVELRCDPISGHTALYWYRQSLGQGLEFLIYFQGNSAPDKSGLPSDRFSAERTGGSVSTLTIQRTQQEDSAVYLCASSLVDREAFFGQGTRLTVV.

This rearrangement joins TRBV2 to TRBJ1-4; D is possibly TRBD1 (5 bases). The CDR3 consists of 13 residues. Germline loops: CDR1 SNHLY, CDR2 FYNNEI. Trimming removed 4 bases at V and 14 bases at J, with 17 bases between. CDR3 bases: TGTGCCAGCAGTGGAGGCCTTCCGGGGGATCTGTTTTTT. Its protein is CASSGGLPGDLFF.

V is TRBV4-3 and J is TRBJ1-5; no clear D. Germline values: CDR1 LGHNA, CDR2 YSLEER. V was cut by 1 base and J by 2 bases, with 6 bases left in between. The CDR3 sequence is 14 residues long. CDR3 coding DNA: TGCGCCAGCAGCCAAGGCAATGGCAATCAGCCCCAGCATTTT. Its protein is CASSQGNGNQPQHF.

The chain recombines TRBV5-1 with TRBJ2-7, with TRBD1 as a possible D gene (6 bases). Germline V gene data show CDR1 as SGHRS and CDR2 as YFSETQ. The CDR3 has 14 residues. Deletions cut 1 base from V and 0 bases from J, with 8 bases between. The CDR3 coding sequence is TGCGCCAGCAGCTTGTTAGGGGGCTCCTACGAGCAGTACTTC. It codes for CASSLLGGSYEQYF.

The J gene is TRBJ1-3, the V gene TRBV9, with 9 bases that match TRBD1. This CDR3 is built from 14 residues. Germline CDR1 reads SGDLS; CDR2 reads YYNGEE. Trimming at V came to 4 bases and at J to 8 bases, leaving 7 bases not matched to a gene. Written as DNA, the CDR3 is TGTGCCAGCAGCCAGGGACAGGGTGTTGACACCATATATTTT. Its protein is CASSQGQGVDTIYF.

The chain has TRBV7-5 and TRBJ1-5; the table's D call, TRBD1, has no DNA check behind it. TRBV7-5 is a documented pseudogene. This CDR3 contains 13 residues. The CDR3 loop is CARSPRQGQPQHF. The CDR3, as DNA: TGTGCCAGAAGCCCCCGCCAGGGTCAGCCCCAGCATTTT.

This clone was counted only a few times. V is TRBV5-4 and J is TRBJ2-3; D is possibly TRBD2 (6 bases). Germline CDR1 SGHNT, CDR2 YYREEE (reference sequence). CDR3 length: 16 amino acids. Trimming left V 2 bases short and J 0 bases short, with 13 bases between. CDR3 DNA sequence: TGTGCCAGCAGCTTCAGGACTGGGGGGAGCACAGATACGCAGTATTTT. Its protein is CASSFRTGGSTDTQYF.

In this sample, this clone turned up once. The chain employs TRBV19 and TRBJ1-2; 7 nucleotides match TRBD1. The CDR3 is 15 amino acids. Germline V lookup: CDR1 LNHDA, CDR2 SQIVND (reference sequence). The junction had 15 bases not matched to a gene; V was cut back by 6 bases and J by 8 bases. This chain's CDR3 is CASRDTGTDPWGYTF. Here the CDR3 DNA reads TGTGCCAGTAGGGATACAGGGACAGATCCATGGGGCTACACCTTC.

The gene calls are TRBV13 and TRBJ1-5; 7 bases fit TRBD1. CDR1 and CDR2 (germline): PRHDT, FYEKMQ (reference sequence). This CDR3 has 14 amino acids. V lost 5 bases and J lost 5; bases outside the gene matches: 6. CDR3 bases: TGTGCCAGCAGCACAGGGGCAGGAGATCAGCCCCAGCATTTT. It encodes CASSTGAGDQPQHF.

The chain is built from TRBV9 and TRBJ1-2; unclear D gene. CDR3 size: 16 residues. Per the germline V gene, CDR1 is SGDLS and CDR2 is YYNGEE. Trimming took off 0 bases at V and 5 bases at J, with 17 bases between the two ends. The CDR3 nucleotides are TGTGCCAGCAGCGTAGGAGAATGGGATATAGGGTATGGCTACACCTTC. Translated, it gives CASSVGEWDIGYGYTF.

The rearrangement uses TRBV4-1 and TRBJ2-1, with 9 positions matching TRBD1. Germline lookup yields CDR1 MGHRA and CDR2 YSYEKL. This CDR3 spans 13 amino acids. With 3 bases clipped from V and 9 bases from J, the junction kept 3 bases outside the gene matches. DNA of the CDR3: TGCGCCAGCAGCCAGGGACAGGGAATTGAGCAGTTCTTC. This sequence encodes CASSQGQGIEQFF.

This chain connects TRBV27 to TRBJ1-5, with D perhaps matching TRBD1 (5 bases). Deletions cut 3 bases from V and 5 bases from J, with 8 bases between. The CDR3 is 13 amino acids. In germline, CDR1 is MNHEY, CDR2 SMNVEV (reference sequence). The CDR3 reads CASSFGADQPQHF. The CDR3, as DNA: TGTGCCAGCAGTTTCGGGGCTGATCAGCCCCAGCATTTT.

As to this clone: In the same sample, other DNA sequences code for this CDR3. As DNA, the CDR3 is TGTGCCAGCAGTTACGCGGGCGCCAAAAACATTCAGTACTTC. It translates to CASSYAGAKNIQYF. The chain carries TRBV6-5 and TRBJ2-4; perhaps TRBD2 as D (5 bases). V shed 2 bases and J shed 1 base, with 6 bases lying between them. This CDR3 region has 14 residues. The germline V gene encodes CDR1 MNHEY and CDR2 SVGAGI.

The rearrangement joins TRBV19 to TRBJ1-2; 7 bases map to TRBD1. CDR3 length: 12 amino acids. Trimming at V came to 4 bases and at J to 10 bases, leaving 6 bases not matched to a gene. Looked up from germline, CDR1 is LNHDA and CDR2 is SQIVND (reference sequence). The CDR3 is CASSTRDSYYTF. DNA of the CDR3: TGTGCCAGTAGTACCCGGGACAGCTACTACACCTTC. Using reference TRBV19 and TRBJ1-2 for the parts outside the CDR3, the full variable domain is DGGITQSPKYLFRKEGQNVTLSCEQNLNHDAMYWYRQDPGQGLRLIYYSQIVNDFQKGDIAEGYSVSREKKESFPLTVTSAQKNPTAFYLCASSTRDSYYTFGSGTRLTVV.

This clone was seen more than once but under ten times. V gene TRBV2 combines with J gene TRBJ1-5; D perhaps matches TRBD1 (6 bases). Germline-derived CDR1 and CDR2 are SNHLY and FYNNEI. The CDR3 runs to 14 residues. V lost 5 bases to trimming and J lost 1 base, with 9 bases between them. The CDR3 DNA follows: TGTGCCAGCAGTCGGGACACCAGCAATCAGCCCCAGCATTTT. This gives the protein CASSRDTSNQPQHF.

This sequence joins TRBV7-9 and TRBJ2-7; TRBD1 matches 9 bases. CDR3 length: 15 amino acids. V gave up 5 bases and J gave up 3 bases; unmatched junction bases: 8. Germline values: CDR1 SEHNR, CDR2 FQNEAQ (reference sequence). In DNA, the CDR3 is TGTGCCAGCAGCCTGGACCGGGACAGGGTCTACGAGCAGTACTTC. Translated, it gives CASSLDRDRVYEQYF. The whole variable domain, filled in from reference TRBV7-9 and TRBJ2-7, reads DTGVSQNPRHKITKRGQNVTFRCDPISEHNRLYWYRQTLGQGPEFLTYFQNEAQLEKSRLLSDRFSAERPKGSFSTLEIQRTEQGDSAMYLCASSLDRDRVYEQYFGPGTRLTVT.

The chain uses TRBV9 and TRBJ2-5, with a weak D call TRBD1 (6 bases). V lost 2 bases to trimming and J lost 1 base, with 12 bases between them. The germline V gene has CDR1 SGDLS and CDR2 YYNGEE. The CDR3 runs to 15 residues. The CDR3 DNA reads TGTGCCAGCAGCGTTTCTGCGGACAGCCAAGAGACCCAGTACTTC. Its translation is CASSVSADSQETQYF. Complete variable domain (other parts from reference TRBV9 and TRBJ2-5): DSGVTQTPKHLITATGQRVTLRCSPRSGDLSVYWYQQSLDQGLQFLIQYYNGEERAKGNILERFSAQQFPDLHSELNLSSLELGDSALYFCASSVSADSQETQYFGPGTRLLVL.

The rearrangement uses TRBV4-1 and TRBJ1-4; 8 nucleotides align to TRBD1. Germline CDR1 and CDR2: MGHRA and YSYEKL. This CDR3 has 14 amino acids. V trimming: 3 bases; J trimming: 3 bases; junction bases outside the gene matches: 0. CDR3 coding DNA: TGCGCCAGCAGCCAGACAGGGGCTAATGAAAAACTGTTTTTT. Protein: CASSQTGANEKLFF.

V usage is TRBV7-9 and J usage is TRBJ2-3; tentative D call: TRBD2 (5 bases). Germline-derived CDR1 and CDR2 are SEHNR and FQNEAQ (reference sequence). This CDR3 spans 15 amino acids. Trimming removed 0 bases at V and 2 bases at J, with 9 bases between. The CDR3 DNA sequence: TGTGCCAGCAGCTTAGCGGAGGTGAACACAGATACGCAGTATTTT. This translates into CASSLAEVNTDTQYF.

This chain joins TRBV25-1 and TRBJ2-3; D is perhaps TRBD2 (6 bases). This CDR3 is built from 15 residues. The V and J ends lost 5 bases and 1 base respectively, with 13 bases between them. The germline V gene encodes CDR1 MGHDK and CDR2 SYGVNS. In DNA, the CDR3 is TGTGCCAGCAGTTGGCGGGGACCTCGCACAGATACGCAGTATTTT. Residues: CASSWRGPRTDTQYF.

The rearrangement links TRBV6-5 to TRBJ1-6, with a weak D call TRBD1 (6 bases). Germline V gives CDR1 MNHEY, CDR2 SVGAGI. There are 13 residues in the CDR3. With 4 bases removed from V and 7 bases from J, the gap between germline ends came to 8 bases. The CDR3 is CASSSGQNSPLHF. For the CDR3, the DNA is TGTGCCAGCAGTTCTGGACAGAATTCACCCCTCCACTTT.

The chain joins TRBV6-5 to TRBJ1-3, with TRBD1 identical over 7 bases. J gave up 1 base and V 4 bases, and 4 bases lay outside the gene matches. This CDR3 region has 15 residues. Germline assignment: CDR1 MNHEY and CDR2 SVGAGI. CDR3 protein: CASSSTGVSGNTIYF. In DNA, the CDR3 is TGTGCCAGCAGTTCTACAGGGGTATCTGGAAACACCATATATTTT.

V is TRBV30 and J is TRBJ2-1; D is uncertain. Per the germline V gene, CDR1 is GTSNPN and CDR2 is SVGIG (reference sequence). The CDR3 loop spans 20 amino acids. Trimming took 4 bases from V and 2 from J, leaving 30 bases between them. The CDR3 sequence is CAWKVVSPAGWRKPYNEQFF. The CDR3 DNA follows: TGTGCCTGGAAGGTGGTTTCCCCCGCCGGGTGGCGGAAACCCTACAATGAGCAGTTCTTC.

The chain recombines TRBV3-1 (or the pseudogene TRBV3-2) with TRBJ1-1; no clear D. V was cut by 6 bases and J by 7 bases, with 9 bases left in between. The CDR3 runs 11 residues. Germline assignment: CDR1 LGHDT and CDR2 YNNKEL (reference sequence). CDR3 sequence reads: CASRKSGEAFF. CDR3 DNA: TGTGCCAGCAGAAAATCTGGTGAAGCTTTCTTT.

The chain has TRBV19 and TRBJ1-2; D gene unclear. This CDR3 contains 15 residues. CDR1 is LNHDA and CDR2 is SQIVND in the germline V gene (reference sequence). V dropped 3 bases and J dropped 0 bases, with 11 bases sitting between them. DNA for the CDR3: TGTGCCAGTAGTATCCAGCGCTTAACTAACTATGGCTACACCTTC. This sequence encodes CASSIQRLTNYGYTF.

This clone was observed a single time. V is TRBV19 and J is TRBJ1-5, with D possibly being TRBD1 (5 bases). CDR3 size: 15 residues. Germline V gene data show CDR1 as LNHDA and CDR2 as SQIVND (reference sequence). Trimming took 11 bases from V and 2 from J, leaving 19 bases between them. The CDR3 is CAARNTGEGNQPQHF. CDR3 coding DNA: TGTGCCGCCCGGAACACGGGGGAGGGCAATCAGCCCCAGCATTTT.

J is TRBJ1-3 and V is TRBV11-2; 8 positions match TRBD1. V lost 5 bases to trimming and J lost 2 bases; unmatched junction nucleotides: 14. The germline gives CDR1 SGHAT, CDR2 FQNNGV. The CDR3 consists of 18 residues. CDR3 nucleotides: TGTGCCAGCAGCGCCCGGGGAACAGGGGGTGACACTGGAAACACCATATATTTT. It yields the protein CASSARGTGGDTGNTIYF.

The V gene is TRBV9, the J gene TRBJ2-2; TRBD1 matches 8 bases. V dropped 7 bases and J dropped 6; count of bases not matched to a gene: 5. The CDR3 totals 13 residues. Germline lookup yields CDR1 SGDLS and CDR2 YYNGEE. The CDR3 coding sequence is TGTGCCAGCGGGCTCAGGGGGCCCGGGGAGCTGTTTTTT. Translated, it gives CASGLRGPGELFF. The full variable domain, in which reference TRBV9 and TRBJ2-2 provide the parts outside the CDR3, is DSGVTQTPKHLITATGQRVTLRCSPRSGDLSVYWYQQSLDQGLQFLIQYYNGEERAKGNILERFSAQQFPDLHSELNLSSLELGDSALYFCASGLRGPGELFFGEGSRLTVL.